This TCR beta chain was recorded in a study of cytomegalovirus exposure and HLA in healthy donors. Only in-frame clones appear in the TCRdb table, and some are missing; sequencing was by immunoSEQ multiplex PCR. The data hold around 45,000 clones, with approximately 90% observed a single time. This TCR derives from a man aged 18 to 30 in good health and CMV-seronegative. Specimen: PBMCs.

The DNA for the CDR3 is TGCGCCAGCAGTCGGCCTCCGGGTCCCTTTCCGAACACTGAAGCTTTCTTT. Translating gives CASSRPPGPFPNTEAFF. The chain is built from TRBV23-1 and TRBJ1-1, with D unresolved. TRBV23-1 is sorted into the ORF group, with uncertain function. The CDR3 sequence is 17 residues long. The V end lost 4 bases, the J end lost 1 base, and 19 bases lay between the germline ends.